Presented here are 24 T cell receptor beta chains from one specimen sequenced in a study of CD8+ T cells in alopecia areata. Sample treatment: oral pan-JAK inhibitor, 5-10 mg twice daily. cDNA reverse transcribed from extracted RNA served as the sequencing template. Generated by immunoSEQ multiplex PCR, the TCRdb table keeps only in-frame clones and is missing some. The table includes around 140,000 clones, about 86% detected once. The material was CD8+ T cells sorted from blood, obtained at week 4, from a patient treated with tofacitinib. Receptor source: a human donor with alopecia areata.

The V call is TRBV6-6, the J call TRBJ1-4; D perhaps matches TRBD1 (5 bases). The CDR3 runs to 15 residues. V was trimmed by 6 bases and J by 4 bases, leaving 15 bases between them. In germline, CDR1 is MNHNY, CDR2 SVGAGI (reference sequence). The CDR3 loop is CASRVQAGLNEKLFF. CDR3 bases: TGTGCCAGCAGAGTACAGGCGGGTCTTAATGAAAAACTGTTTTTT.

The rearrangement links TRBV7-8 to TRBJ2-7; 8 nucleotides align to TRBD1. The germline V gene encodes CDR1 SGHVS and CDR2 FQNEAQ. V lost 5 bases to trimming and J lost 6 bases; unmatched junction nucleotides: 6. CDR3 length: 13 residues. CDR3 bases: TGTGCCAGCAGCATAGGACAGGGATTCGAGCAGTACTTC. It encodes CASSIGQGFEQYF.

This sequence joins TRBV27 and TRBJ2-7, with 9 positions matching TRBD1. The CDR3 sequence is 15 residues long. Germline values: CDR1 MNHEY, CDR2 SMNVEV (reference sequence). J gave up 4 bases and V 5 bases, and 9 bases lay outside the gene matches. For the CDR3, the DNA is TGTGCCAGCAGTCCCGGGACAGGGATTGGGTACGAGCAGTACTTC. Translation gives CASSPGTGIGYEQYF.

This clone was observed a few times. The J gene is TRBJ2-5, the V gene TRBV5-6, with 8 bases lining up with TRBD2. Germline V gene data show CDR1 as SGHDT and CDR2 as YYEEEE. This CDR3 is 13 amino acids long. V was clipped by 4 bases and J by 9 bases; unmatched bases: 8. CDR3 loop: CASSPGGGTAQYF. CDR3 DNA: TGTGCCAGCAGCCCCGGGGGGGGAACGGCCCAGTACTTC.

CDR3 region: CASSGLAEASSTDTQYF. In DNA form, the CDR3 reads TGTGCCAGCAGCGGACTAGCGGAGGCCTCTAGCACAGATACGCAGTATTTT. The V and J genes are TRBV11-2 and TRBJ2-3; 10 bases are shared with TRBD2. Losses at the gene ends were 5 bases for V and 0 bases for J; bases not matched to a gene: 8. Per germline, CDR1 SGHAT and CDR2 FQNNGV. The CDR3 has 17 amino acids. Filled out from reference TRBV11-2 and TRBJ2-3, the complete variable domain reads EAGVAQSPRYKIIEKRQSVAFWCNPISGHATLYWYQQILGQGPKLLIQFQNNGVVDDSQLPKDRFSAERLKGVDSTLKIQPAKLEDSAVYLCASSGLAEASSTDTQYFGPGTRLTVL.

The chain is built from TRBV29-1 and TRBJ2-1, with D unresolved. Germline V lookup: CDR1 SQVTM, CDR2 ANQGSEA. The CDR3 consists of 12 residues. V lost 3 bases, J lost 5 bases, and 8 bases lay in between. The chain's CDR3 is CSVDLNDNEQFF. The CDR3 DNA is TGCAGCGTTGATCTAAACGACAATGAGCAGTTCTTC.

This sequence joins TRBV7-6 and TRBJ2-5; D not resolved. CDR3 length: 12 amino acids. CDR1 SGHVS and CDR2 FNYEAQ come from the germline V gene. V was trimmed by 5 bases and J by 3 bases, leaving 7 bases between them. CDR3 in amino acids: CASSGDKETQYF. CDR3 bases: TGTGCCAGCAGCGGAGACAAAGAGACCCAGTACTTC.

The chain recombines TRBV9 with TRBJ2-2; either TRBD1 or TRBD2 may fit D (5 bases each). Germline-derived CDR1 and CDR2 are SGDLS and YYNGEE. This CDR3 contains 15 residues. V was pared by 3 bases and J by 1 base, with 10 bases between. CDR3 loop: CASSGRDGNTGELFF. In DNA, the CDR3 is TGTGCCAGCAGCGGTAGGGACGGGAACACCGGGGAGCTGTTTTTT.

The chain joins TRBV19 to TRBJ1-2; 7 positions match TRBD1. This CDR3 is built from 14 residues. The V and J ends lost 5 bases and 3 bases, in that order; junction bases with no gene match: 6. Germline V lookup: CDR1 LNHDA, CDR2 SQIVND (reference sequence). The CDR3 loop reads CASSPGQTYYGYTF. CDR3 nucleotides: TGTGCCAGTAGTCCGGGACAGACCTACTATGGCTACACCTTC.

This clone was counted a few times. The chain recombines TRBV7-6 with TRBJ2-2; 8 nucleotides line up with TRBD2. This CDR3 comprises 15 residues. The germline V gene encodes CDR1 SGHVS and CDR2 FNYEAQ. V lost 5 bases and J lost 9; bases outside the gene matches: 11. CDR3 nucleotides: TGTGCCAGCAGCGTATCGGGACTAGAGCTCCGGGAGCTGTTTTTT. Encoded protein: CASSVSGLELRELFF.

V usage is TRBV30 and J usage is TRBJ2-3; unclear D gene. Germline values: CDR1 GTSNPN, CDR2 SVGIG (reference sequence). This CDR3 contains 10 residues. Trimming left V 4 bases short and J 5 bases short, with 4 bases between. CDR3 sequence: CAWKGDTQYF. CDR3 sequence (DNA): TGTGCCTGGAAGGGAGATACGCAGTATTTT. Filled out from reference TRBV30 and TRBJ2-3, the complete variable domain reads SQTIHQWPATLVQPVGSPLSLECTVEGTSNPNLYWYRQAAGRGLQLLFYSVGIGQISSEVPQNLSASRPQDRQFILSSKKLLLSDSGFYLCAWKGDTQYFGPGTRLTVL.

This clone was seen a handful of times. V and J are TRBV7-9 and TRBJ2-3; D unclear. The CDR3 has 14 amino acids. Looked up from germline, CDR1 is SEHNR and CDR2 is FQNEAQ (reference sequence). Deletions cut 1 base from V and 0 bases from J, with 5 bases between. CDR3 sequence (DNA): TGTGCCAGCAGCTTAGAGGCTAGCACAGATACGCAGTATTTT. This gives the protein CASSLEASTDTQYF.

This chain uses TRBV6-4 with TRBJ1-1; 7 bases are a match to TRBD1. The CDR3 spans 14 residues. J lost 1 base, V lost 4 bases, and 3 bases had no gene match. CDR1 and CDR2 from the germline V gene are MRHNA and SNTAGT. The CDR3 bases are TGTGCCAGCAGTGCTCAGGGGGGGAACACTGAAGCTTTCTTT. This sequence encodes CASSAQGGNTEAFF.

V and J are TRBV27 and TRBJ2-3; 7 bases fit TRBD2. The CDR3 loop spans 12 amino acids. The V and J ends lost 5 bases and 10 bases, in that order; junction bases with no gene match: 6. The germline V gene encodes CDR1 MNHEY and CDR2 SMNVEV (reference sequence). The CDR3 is CASSKTSDAQYF. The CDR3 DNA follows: TGTGCCAGCAGTAAAACTAGCGACGCGCAGTATTTT.

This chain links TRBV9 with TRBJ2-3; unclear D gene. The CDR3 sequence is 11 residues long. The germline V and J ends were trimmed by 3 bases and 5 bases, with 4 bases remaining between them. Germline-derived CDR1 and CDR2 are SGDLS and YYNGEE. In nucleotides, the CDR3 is TGTGCCAGCAGCGGCCGAGATACGCAGTATTTT. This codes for CASSGRDTQYF.

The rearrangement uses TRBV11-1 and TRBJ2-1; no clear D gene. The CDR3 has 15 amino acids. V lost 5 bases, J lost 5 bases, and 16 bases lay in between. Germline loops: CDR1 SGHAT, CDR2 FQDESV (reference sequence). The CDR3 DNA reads TGTGCCAGCAGCCCGAGGTTCAGCCAAAACAATGAGCAGTTCTTC. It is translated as CASSPRFSQNNEQFF.

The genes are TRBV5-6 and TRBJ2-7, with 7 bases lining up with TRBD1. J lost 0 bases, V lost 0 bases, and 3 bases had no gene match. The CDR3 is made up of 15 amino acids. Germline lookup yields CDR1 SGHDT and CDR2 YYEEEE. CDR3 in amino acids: CASSLVGQDSYEQYF. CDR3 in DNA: TGTGCCAGCAGCTTGGTTGGACAGGACTCCTACGAGCAGTACTTC.

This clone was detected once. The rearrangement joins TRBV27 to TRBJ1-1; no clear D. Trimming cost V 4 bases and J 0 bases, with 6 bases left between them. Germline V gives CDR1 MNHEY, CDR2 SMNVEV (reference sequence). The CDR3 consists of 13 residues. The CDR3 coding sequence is TGTGCCAGCAGTTGGGTCATGAACACTGAAGCTTTCTTT. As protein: CASSWVMNTEAFF.

The CDR3 DNA is TGTGCCAGCAGCCGGGCGTACGCCTCCTACAATGAGCAGTTCTTC. Its translation: CASSRAYASYNEQFF. The rearrangement uses TRBV11-2 and TRBJ2-1; D uncertain. Trimming shortened V by 5 bases and J by 0 bases, and 11 bases separated the two germline ends. Germline-derived CDR1 and CDR2 are SGHAT and FQNNGV. The CDR3 consists of 15 residues.

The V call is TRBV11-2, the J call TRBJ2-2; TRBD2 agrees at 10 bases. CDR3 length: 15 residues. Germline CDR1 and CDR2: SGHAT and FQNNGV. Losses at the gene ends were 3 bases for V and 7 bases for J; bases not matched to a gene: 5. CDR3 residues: CASSLLAGVVGELFF. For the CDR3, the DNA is TGTGCCAGCAGCTTGCTAGCGGGAGTGGTCGGGGAGCTGTTTTTT.

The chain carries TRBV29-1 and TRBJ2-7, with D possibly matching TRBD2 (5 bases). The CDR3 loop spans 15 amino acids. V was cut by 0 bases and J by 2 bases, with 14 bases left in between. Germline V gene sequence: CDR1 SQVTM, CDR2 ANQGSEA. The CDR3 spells CSVEDPEGYTYEQYF. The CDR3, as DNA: TGCAGCGTTGAAGATCCAGAGGGCTATACCTACGAGCAGTACTTC.

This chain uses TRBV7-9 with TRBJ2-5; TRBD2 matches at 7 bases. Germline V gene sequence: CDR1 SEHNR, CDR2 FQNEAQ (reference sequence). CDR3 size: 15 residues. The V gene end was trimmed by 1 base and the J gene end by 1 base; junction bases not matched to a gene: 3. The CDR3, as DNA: TGTGCCAGCAGCTTAGTAAGCGGGGCCCAAGAGACCCAGTACTTC. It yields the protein CASSLVSGAQETQYF.

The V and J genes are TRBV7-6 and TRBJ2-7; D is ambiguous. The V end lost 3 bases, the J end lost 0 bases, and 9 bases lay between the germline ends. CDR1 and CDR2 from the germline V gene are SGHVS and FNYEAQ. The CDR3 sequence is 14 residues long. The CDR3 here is CASSFEARSYEQYF. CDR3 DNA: TGTGCCAGCAGCTTTGAGGCCCGCTCCTACGAGCAGTACTTC.

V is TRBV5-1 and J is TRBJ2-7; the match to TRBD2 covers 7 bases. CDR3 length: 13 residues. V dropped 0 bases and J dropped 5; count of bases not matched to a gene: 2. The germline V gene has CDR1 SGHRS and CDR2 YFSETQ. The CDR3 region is CASSLAGGDEQYF. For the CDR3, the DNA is TGCGCCAGCAGCTTGGCGGGAGGAGACGAGCAGTACTTC.